This TCR beta chain was sequenced during a study of beta chain features in type 1 diabetes. Study background: Healthy donors resembled patients in age, gender and cell yields. Sorted cells numbering over 95,000,000 were examined across all samples.

This clone was counted between two and nine times. The target antigen is unknown. Study-wide findings and caveats: Fewer junction insertions and more nucleotide deletions appeared in type 1 diabetes patients. In every one of the four CD4+ subsets, TCRB CDR3s were moderately but significantly shorter in Type 1 diabetes patients.

The sequenced template was cDNA made from the entire isolated RNA. Libraries were prepared by immunoSEQ multiplex PCR; TCRdb keeps only in-frame clonotypes and omits some of them. The profile shows fewer than 450,000 clones, about 13% of them singletons. All of the sorted populations showed purity greater than 98%. The sequenced material came from naive CD4+ T cells from blood. This TCR was sampled from a woman between 18 and 29 years old with type 1 diabetes.

CDR3 sequence: CASSRSTGALQETQYF. The CDR3 nucleotides are TGTGCCAGCAGTCGATCGACAGGGGCCCTCCAAGAGACCCAGTACTTC. V usage is TRBV28 and J usage is TRBJ2-5; 8 nucleotides line up with TRBD1. Trimming cost V 5 bases and J 1 base; bases outside gene matches: 9. Germline CDR1 is MDHEN and CDR2 is SYDVKM. The CDR3 totals 16 residues.